Below are 2 T cell receptor beta chains sequenced from a single sample in a study of cytomegalovirus exposure and HLA in healthy donors. PCR employed 60 Vbeta and 13 Jbeta primers. Measured with immunoSEQ multiplex PCR; TCRdb has only the in-frame clones, and not every one. The data show roughly 180,000 clones, with roughly 80% seen just once and roughly 2.3% held by the top ten. Sequences were obtained from PBMCs. These receptors all come from a male donor in good health and CMV-seronegative.

The chain uses TRBV27 and TRBJ1-5; 10 positions agree with TRBD1. The CDR3 is 16 amino acids. V dropped 6 bases and J dropped 7; count of bases not matched to a gene: 12. The germline gives CDR1 MNHEY, CDR2 SMNVEV (reference sequence). This CDR3 is CASRGTGDLGGQPQHF. CDR3 DNA sequence: TGTGCCAGCAGAGGGACAGGGGATCTGGGCGGACAGCCCCAGCATTTT.

The chain combines TRBV15 with TRBJ2-7, with 9 positions matching TRBD1. CDR3 size: 14 residues. CDR1 is LNHNV and CDR2 is YYDKDF in the germline V gene (reference sequence). The V gene end was trimmed by 3 bases and the J gene end by 4 bases; junction bases not matched to a gene: 4. The CDR3 DNA sequence: TGTGCCACCAGCAGTGACAGGGGGGGGTACGAGCAGTACTTC. This sequence encodes CATSSDRGGYEQYF.